Each of the 16 T cell receptor beta chains below was sequenced from the same sample in a study of blood T cell repertoires in COVID-19. Using immunoSEQ multiplex PCR, the repertoire was profiled, and TCRdb retains in-frame clones only, with some absent. This table has over 600,000 clones, 85% to 90% appearing once. Specimen: peripheral blood. Receptor source: a woman aged 18-29 years with acute or convalescent COVID-19.

The sample holds one count of this clone. This rearrangement joins TRBV12-5 to TRBJ1-1, with D perhaps TRBD1 (5 bases). V was clipped by 1 base and J by 6 bases, with 15 bases between them. CDR3 length: 15 residues. Germline V CDR1 and CDR2: LGHNT, FRNRAP. The CDR3 DNA sequence: TGTGCTAGTGGTTTGGCCCAGGATTGGGACTCTGAAGCTTTCTTT. Its protein is CASGLAQDWDSEAFF.

The rearrangement uses TRBV13 and TRBJ1-1, with 9 positions matching TRBD1. With 5 bases clipped from V and 4 bases from J, the junction kept 14 bases outside the gene matches. The CDR3 sequence is 17 residues long. The germline CDR1 and CDR2 sequences are PRHDT and FYEKMQ (reference sequence). The CDR3 is CASSSWTGEGLGTEAFF. CDR3 bases: TGTGCCAGCAGCAGTTGGACAGGGGAAGGCCTTGGCACTGAAGCTTTCTTT.

V is TRBV7-2 and J is TRBJ2-2, with TRBD1 identical over 8 bases. Germline V gene sequence: CDR1 SGHTA, CDR2 FQGNSA. V shed 4 bases, J shed 8 bases, and the junction held 6 bases outside the gene matches. This CDR3 contains 14 residues. The chain's CDR3 is CASSSQGALGELFF. In nucleotides, the CDR3 is TGTGCCAGCAGCTCCCAGGGGGCTCTGGGGGAGCTGTTTTTT. The full variable domain, rest sourced from reference TRBV7-2 and TRBJ2-2, is GAGVSQSPSNKVTEKGKDVELRCDPISGHTALYWYRQSLGQGLEFLIYFQGNSAPDKSGLPSDRFSAERTGGSVSTLTIQRTQQEDSAVYLCASSSQGALGELFFGEGSRLTVL.

The J gene is TRBJ2-7, the V gene TRBV6-6; TRBD1 aligns across 8 bases. The germline CDR1 and CDR2 sequences are MNHNY and SVGAGI (reference sequence). The CDR3 totals 14 residues. V lost 5 bases and J lost 1; bases outside the gene matches: 4. CDR3 in amino acids: CASSKDRVSYEQYF. CDR3 DNA: TGTGCCAGCAGTAAGGACAGGGTGTCCTACGAGCAGTACTTC.

The rearrangement links TRBV14 to TRBJ1-2; possible D gene TRBD1, 5 bases. This CDR3 has 15 residues. V lost 5 bases, J lost 4 bases, and 17 bases lay in between. From germline, CDR1 is SGHDN and CDR2 FVKESK. CDR3 nucleotides: TGTGCCAGCAGCTCGAGACAGACCCTTATCTATGGCTACACCTTC. It translates to CASSSRQTLIYGYTF.

The CDR3 nucleotides are TGCGCCAGCAGCTTGGTGGGGACTGATGGAAACACCATATATTTT. It codes for CASSLVGTDGNTIYF. J is TRBJ1-3 and V is TRBV5-1, with D perhaps matching TRBD1 (5 bases). V was trimmed by 0 bases and J by 3 bases, leaving 10 bases between them. The CDR3 is made up of 15 amino acids. Germline CDR1 reads SGHRS; CDR2 reads YFSETQ.

V usage is TRBV9 and J usage is TRBJ2-7; D is perhaps TRBD2 (6 bases). Looked up from germline, CDR1 is SGDLS and CDR2 is YYNGEE. V gave up 3 bases and J gave up 7 bases, with 20 bases separating them. The CDR3 contains 15 residues. CDR3 bases: TGTGCCAGCAGCGCCGGGCCTTGGGGACGGGAGGAGCAGTACTTC. Translating gives CASSAGPWGREEQYF.

The chain carries TRBV10-2 and TRBJ1-1; D perhaps matches TRBD1 (5 bases). CDR1 is WSHSY and CDR2 is SAAADI in the germline V gene. There are 12 residues in the CDR3. Between the trimmed V and J ends, which lost 7 bases and 1 base, there was a span of 7 bases. Here the CDR3 reads CASNGQNTEAFF. In nucleotides, the CDR3 is TGCGCCAGCAATGGACAGAACACTGAAGCTTTCTTT.

The J gene is TRBJ1-2, the V gene TRBV7-8; D unclear. The germline V gene has CDR1 SGHVS and CDR2 FQNEAQ. The germline V and J ends were trimmed by 5 bases and 2 bases, with 9 bases remaining between them. CDR3 size: 13 residues. In nucleotides, the CDR3 is TGTGCCAGCAGCCCCGACAAGAACTATGGCTACACCTTC. Residues: CASSPDKNYGYTF. Full variable domain (outside the CDR3, taken from reference TRBV7-8 and TRBJ1-2): GAGVSQSPRYKVAKRGQDVALRCDPISGHVSLFWYQQALGQGPEFLTYFQNEAQLDKSGLPSDRFFAERPEGSVSTLKIQRTQQEDSAVYLCASSPDKNYGYTFGSGTRLTVV.

The CDR3 loop is CASSIDRRDRPNEQFF. The CDR3 DNA reads as TGTGCCAGTAGTATAGATCGCCGGGACAGGCCTAATGAGCAGTTCTTC. This chain joins TRBV19 and TRBJ2-1; 8 bases map to TRBD1. The CDR3 runs 16 residues. V was clipped by 0 bases and J by 7 bases; unmatched bases: 8. Germline CDR1 reads LNHDA; CDR2 reads SQIVND (reference sequence).

The chain is built from TRBV18 and TRBJ1-1; D might be TRBD1 (6 bases). Germline-derived CDR1 and CDR2 are KGHSH and LQKENI. Trimming pared 2 bases from V and 7 bases from J, leaving 17 bases between. This CDR3 comprises 15 residues. Here the CDR3 reads CASSPGGKPTNEAFF. CDR3 in DNA: TGTGCCAGCTCACCAGGGGGCAAACCAACCAATGAAGCTTTCTTT.

This clone turned up a few times. The rearrangement joins TRBV6-1 to TRBJ1-2; D unclear. Trimming shortened V by 1 base and J by 7 bases, and 16 bases separated the two germline ends. The CDR3 loop spans 15 amino acids. Germline CDR1 MNHNS, CDR2 SASEGT. The CDR3 spells CASSEEVAGVGGYTF. Written as DNA, the CDR3 is TGTGCCAGCAGTGAAGAGGTCGCCGGGGTCGGTGGCTACACCTTC.

The J gene is TRBJ2-1, the V gene TRBV4-1, with 11 bases identical to TRBD1. The CDR3 consists of 16 residues. Germline loops: CDR1 MGHRA, CDR2 YSYEKL. Unmatched junction bases numbered 10, after V lost 3 bases and J lost 9 bases. The CDR3 spells CASSQDRGPLSGEQFF. The CDR3 DNA follows: TGCGCCAGCAGCCAGGACAGGGGGCCCCTCTCGGGTGAGCAGTTCTTC.

This chain links TRBV24-1 with TRBJ2-1; TRBD1 aligns across 9 bases. Germline assignment: CDR1 KGHDR and CDR2 SFDVKD. The CDR3 runs to 18 residues. With 4 bases clipped from V and 0 bases from J, the junction kept 9 bases outside the gene matches. The CDR3 DNA follows: TGTGCCACCAGTGACCGTGGGACAGGGAGAAGCTCCTACAATGAGCAGTTCTTC. Protein sequence: CATSDRGTGRSSYNEQFF.

The chain links TRBV7-8 to TRBJ1-2, with D maybe TRBD1 (5 bases). Germline CDR1 reads SGHVS; CDR2 reads FQNEAQ. The length of the CDR3 is 16 residues. The germline V and J ends were trimmed by 5 bases and 6 bases, with 22 bases remaining between them. CDR3 sequence reads: CASSPPLGLIGHGYTF. The DNA for the CDR3 is TGTGCCAGCAGCCCCCCCCTGGGGCTCATAGGGCATGGCTACACCTTC.

J is TRBJ1-2 and V is TRBV4-2; TRBD1 aligns across 7 bases. Germline-derived CDR1 and CDR2 are LGHNA and YNFKEQ. There are 15 residues in the CDR3. The junction had 6 bases not matched to a gene; V was cut back by 1 base and J by 4 bases. This chain's CDR3 is CASSQGTQGLYGYTF. CDR3 sequence (DNA): TGTGCCAGCAGCCAAGGTACACAGGGGCTCTATGGCTACACCTTC.